The next 10 T cell receptor beta chains were all read from a single sample in a study of blood T cell repertoires in COVID-19 (TCRdb year 2020). Library construction relied on the immunoSEQ multiplex PCR assay. In TCRdb, the immuneACCESS table is reduced to in-frame sequences with V and J assigned. These tables do not hold every clone; where another copy was compared, an unresolved V gene accounts for under half, and the others remain unexplained. The sample table shows hundreds of thousands of clones, and 86% are seen once. 5.5% to 6.5% of the sample is held by the ten biggest clonotypes. Sequences were obtained from peripheral blood. Receptor source: a woman over 75 with COVID-19, enrolled during active disease.

The CDR3 region is CASSLDTHSPLHF. CDR3 nucleotide sequence: TGTGCCAGCAGCTTGGACACTCATTCACCCCTCCACTTT. The rearrangement uses TRBV7-9 and TRBJ1-6, with D perhaps TRBD1 (5 bases). Trimming removed 3 bases from V and 8 bases from J, with 8 bases in between. The CDR3 has 13 residues. Germline lookup yields CDR1 SEHNR and CDR2 FQNEAQ (reference sequence).

V gene TRBV5-5 combines with J gene TRBJ2-7; D is perhaps TRBD1 (5 bases). Looked up from germline, CDR1 is SGHKS and CDR2 is YYEKEE (reference sequence). V gave up 4 bases and J gave up 3 bases, with 11 bases separating them. This CDR3 has 13 amino acids. This chain's CDR3 is CASSPPTDYEQYV. CDR3 bases: TGTGCCAGCAGCCCTCCGACAGACTACGAGCAGTACGTC.

The V gene is TRBV3-1 (or the pseudogene TRBV3-2), the J gene TRBJ2-3, with TRBD1 as a possible D gene (5 bases). The CDR3 runs 11 residues. V dropped 5 bases and J dropped 13 bases, with 13 bases sitting between them. CDR1 is LGHDT and CDR2 is YNNKEL in the germline V gene (reference sequence). In DNA, the CDR3 is TGTGCCAGCAGCACCCCGGACATGGAGTATTTT. Protein sequence: CASSTPDMEYF.

V is TRBV11-2 and J is TRBJ2-1; 13 bases are a match to TRBD2. The V and J ends lost 5 bases and 8 bases, in that order; junction bases with no gene match: 6. CDR3 length: 15 amino acids. Germline V CDR1 and CDR2: SGHAT, FQNNGV. Written as DNA, the CDR3 is TGTGCCAGCAGCACCACTAGCGGGGGGGCAGATGAGCAGTTCTTC. This encodes CASSTTSGGADEQFF.

The J gene is TRBJ1-5, the V gene TRBV6-6, with D possibly being TRBD1 (5 bases). With 0 bases removed from V and 2 bases from J, the gap between germline ends came to 11 bases. Germline V gene sequence: CDR1 MNHNY, CDR2 SVGAGI (reference sequence). CDR3 length equals 16 residues. The CDR3 reads CASSYSSQGGNQPQHF. As DNA, the CDR3 is TGTGCCAGCAGTTACTCGAGCCAGGGTGGCAATCAGCCCCAGCATTTT.

CDR3 nucleotide sequence: TGTGCCAGCAGGCAGGACTCCTCCTACAATGAGCAGTTCTTC. Amino acids: CASRQDSSYNEQFF. V and J are TRBV6-6 and TRBJ2-1; D is possibly TRBD2 (5 bases). Trimming pared 6 bases from V and 0 bases from J, leaving 9 bases between. The CDR3 covers 14 residues. Germline loops: CDR1 MNHNY, CDR2 SVGAGI (reference sequence).

The genes are TRBV19 and TRBJ1-6; no reliable D call. CDR3 size: 13 residues. CDR1 is LNHDA and CDR2 is SQIVND in the germline V gene (reference sequence). Trimming cost V 5 bases and J 8 bases, with 10 bases left between them. As DNA, the CDR3 is TGTGCCAGTAGTTTGACAAAATATTCACCCCTCCACTTT. The encoded protein is CASSLTKYSPLHF.

The CDR3: CASRSGQGYGYTF. The CDR3 DNA reads TGTGCCAGCAGATCGGGACAGGGGTACGGCTACACCTTC. The V call is TRBV28, the J call TRBJ1-2; 10 bases line up with TRBD1. V shed 6 bases and J 8 bases; nucleotides not matched to a gene: 6. The CDR3 is 13 amino acids. The germline gives CDR1 MDHEN, CDR2 SYDVKM.

In the case of this clone: This CDR3 is also generated by other DNA sequences in the sample. The CDR3 coding sequence is TGCGCCAGCAGTTTTGGACAAACGACAACTAATGAAAAACTGTTTTTT. Translation gives CASSFGQTTTNEKLFF. The V call is TRBV5-1, the J call TRBJ1-4; D possibly corresponds to TRBD1 (5 bases). The CDR3 runs 16 residues. Per germline, CDR1 SGHRS and CDR2 YFSETQ. With 5 bases removed from V and 0 bases from J, the gap between germline ends came to 14 bases.

The chain links TRBV6-6 to TRBJ1-5; 8 bases map to TRBD1. This CDR3 contains 13 residues. The germline V gene has CDR1 MNHNY and CDR2 SVGAGI (reference sequence). V trimming: 8 bases; J trimming: 5 bases; junction bases outside the gene matches: 5. The CDR3 here is CASQSGGDQPQHF. CDR3 DNA: TGTGCCAGCCAATCAGGGGGCGATCAGCCCCAGCATTTT.